This TCR beta chain was recovered during a study of blood T cell repertoires in COVID-19. Study summary: Acute and convalescent COVID-19 specimens originated in the United States, Italy and Spain. Sources were T cells, B-cell-depleted T cells, or PBMCs; the material itself was cDNA or gDNA.

The table lists this clone with a few counts. As handled by the study authors: For nucleated cells, counts were estimated from reference gene primer amplification. This table comes from immunoSEQ multiplex PCR, and its TCRdb copy is limited to in-frame clones, with some not included. From that table come the V and J calls and clone size; the DNA was used to work out D and trimming. This table holds fewer than 350,000 clones, 81% found once. The CDR3 is made up of 14 amino acids. The V end lost 0 bases, the J end lost 1 base, and 7 bases lay between the germline ends. Germline CDR1 and CDR2: LNHNV and YYDKDF (reference sequence).

Specimen: peripheral blood. The sequence was obtained from a woman in her sixties or seventies with active or convalescent COVID-19. This chain joins TRBV15 and TRBJ2-7; no firm D call. CDR3 sequence reads: CATSRDSVSYEQYF. CDR3 nucleotide sequence: TGTGCCACCAGCAGAGATTCGGTTTCCTACGAGCAGTACTTC.